This T cell receptor (beta chain) was sequenced for a study of OX40 agonist ivuxolimab in advanced cancers. The study's findings and limits: Partial responders dosed at 0.1-3.0 mg/kg displayed clonal expansion ranking among the lowest.

Germline V CDR1 and CDR2: SGHAT, FQNNGV. J gave up 2 bases and V 0 bases, and 5 bases lay outside the gene matches. CDR3 length: 16 residues. Clones were sequenced by immunoSEQ multiplex PCR, and TCRdb holds only the in-frame ones, with some missing. Of about 48,000 clones in the sample, about 87% were seen once. As regards this clone: Its antigen is not identified.

The specimen was CD4+ or CD8+ T cells sorted from blood, collected in a trial of the OX40 agonist ivuxolimab. The V gene is TRBV11-2, the J gene TRBJ2-5, with 8 bases matching TRBD2. The receptor comes from an adult with an advanced solid tumor such as melanoma, head and neck, liver or kidney cancer. The CDR3 protein is CASSLETGGRQETQYF. The CDR3 DNA follows: TGTGCCAGCAGCTTAGAGACGGGAGGGCGGCAAGAGACCCAGTACTTC.